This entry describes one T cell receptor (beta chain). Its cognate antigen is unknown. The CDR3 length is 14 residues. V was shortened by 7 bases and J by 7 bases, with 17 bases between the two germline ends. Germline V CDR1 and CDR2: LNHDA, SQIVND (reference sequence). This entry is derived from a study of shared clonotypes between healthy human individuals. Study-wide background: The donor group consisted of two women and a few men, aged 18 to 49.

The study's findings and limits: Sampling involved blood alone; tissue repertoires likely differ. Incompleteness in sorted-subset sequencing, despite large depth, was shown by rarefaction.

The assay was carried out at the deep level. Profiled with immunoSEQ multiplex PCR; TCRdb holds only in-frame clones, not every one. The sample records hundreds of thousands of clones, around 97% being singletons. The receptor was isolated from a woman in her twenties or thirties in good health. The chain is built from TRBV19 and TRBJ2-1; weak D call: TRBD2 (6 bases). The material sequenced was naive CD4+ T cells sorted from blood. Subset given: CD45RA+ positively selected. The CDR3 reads CASTPLGGTNEQFF. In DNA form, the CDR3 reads TGTGCCAGTACCCCGTTGGGTGGGACTAATGAGCAGTTCTTC.